The T cell receptor beta chain under discussion was sequenced for a study of T cell responses to AZD1222 COVID-19 vaccine. Study-level results: Researchers took repertoire samples only after the peak T cell response had come. Vaccine-associated CD4 TCRs spanned spike, dominant at 160-218 and 743-854. There were mostly white British donors and more females than males, and clonal diversity was possibly underestimated.

About this clone: Its antigen is not identified.

The length of the CDR3 is 16 residues. The V end was cut by 3 bases, the J end by 0 bases, with 12 bases between. Per the germline V gene, CDR1 is SEHNR and CDR2 is FQNEAQ (reference sequence). The protocol was immunoSEQ multiplex PCR, while the TCRdb copy is restricted to in-frame clones and leaves out a portion. The table records 45,000 to 55,000 clones, approximately 80% of them present only once. Sequenced material: peripheral blood, taken on day 0 of MenACWY control vaccination. The clonotype originates from an adult in good health. The V gene is TRBV7-9, the J gene TRBJ2-4; weak D call: TRBD2 (6 bases). The CDR3 DNA reads as TGTGCCAGCAGCTTTTTCGGCGGGGAAGCCAAAAACATTCAGTACTTC. Protein sequence: CASSFFGGEAKNIQYF.